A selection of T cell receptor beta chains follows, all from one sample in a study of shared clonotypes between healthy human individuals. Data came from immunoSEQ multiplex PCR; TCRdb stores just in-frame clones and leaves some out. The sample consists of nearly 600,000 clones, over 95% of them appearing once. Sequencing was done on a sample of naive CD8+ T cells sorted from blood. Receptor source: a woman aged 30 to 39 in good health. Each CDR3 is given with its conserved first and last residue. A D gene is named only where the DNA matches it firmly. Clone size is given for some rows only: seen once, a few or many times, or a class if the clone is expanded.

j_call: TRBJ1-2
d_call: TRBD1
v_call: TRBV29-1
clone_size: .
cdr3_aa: CSVERQGYGYTF
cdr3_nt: TGCAGCGTTGAGAGACAGGGGTATGGCTACACCTTC

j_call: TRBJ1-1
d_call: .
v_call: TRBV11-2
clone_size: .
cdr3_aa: CASSFLSAMNTEAFF
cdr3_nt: TGTGCCAGCAGCTTCTTGAGCGCTATGAACACTGAAGCTTTCTTT

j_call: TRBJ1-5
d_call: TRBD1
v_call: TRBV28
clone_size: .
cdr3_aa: CASRPGGRYSNQPQHF
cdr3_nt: TGTGCCAGCAGACCAGGGGGTCGATATAGCAATCAGCCCCAGCATTTT

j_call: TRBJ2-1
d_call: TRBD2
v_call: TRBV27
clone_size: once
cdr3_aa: CASRPGLGSNEQFF
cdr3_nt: TGTGCCAGCAGACCGGGACTAGGGTCCAATGAGCAGTTCTTC

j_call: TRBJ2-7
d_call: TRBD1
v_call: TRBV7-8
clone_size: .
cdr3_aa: CASSAGTGRGYEQYF
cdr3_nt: TGTGCCAGCAGCGCCGGGACAGGGAGGGGCTACGAGCAGTACTTC

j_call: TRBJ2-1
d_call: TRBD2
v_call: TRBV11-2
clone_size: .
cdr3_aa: CASSLVATSGYNEQFF
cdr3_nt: TGTGCCAGCAGCTTAGTCGCGACTAGCGGCTACAATGAGCAGTTCTTC

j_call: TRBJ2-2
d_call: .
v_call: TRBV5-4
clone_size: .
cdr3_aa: CASSFGNTGELFF
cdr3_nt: TGTGCCAGCAGCTTCGGTAACACCGGGGAGCTGTTTTTT

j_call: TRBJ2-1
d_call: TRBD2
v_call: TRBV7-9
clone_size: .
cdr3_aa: CASSSAGTSGRIEQFF
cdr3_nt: TGTGCCAGCAGCTCAGCCGGGACTAGCGGGAGGATTGAGCAGTTCTTC

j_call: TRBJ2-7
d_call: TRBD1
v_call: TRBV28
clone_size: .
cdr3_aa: CASSRQGEGYEQYF
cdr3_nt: TGTGCCAGCAGCAGACAGGGGGAGGGCTACGAGCAGTACTTC

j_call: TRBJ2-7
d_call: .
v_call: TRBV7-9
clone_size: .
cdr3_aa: CASGTGRALGEQYF
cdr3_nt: TGTGCCAGCGGAACAGGACGAGCGCTCGGTGAGCAGTACTTC

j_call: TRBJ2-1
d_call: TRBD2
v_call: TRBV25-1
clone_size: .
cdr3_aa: CASSGRLAGGIEQFF
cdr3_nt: TGTGCCAGCAGTGGAAGACTAGCGGGAGGCATTGAGCAGTTCTTC

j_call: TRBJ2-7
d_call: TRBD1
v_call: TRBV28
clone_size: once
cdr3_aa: CASSFPGTGGGGINEQYF
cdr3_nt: TGTGCCAGCAGTTTTCCTGGGACAGGGGGCGGCGGAATCAACGAGCAGTACTTC

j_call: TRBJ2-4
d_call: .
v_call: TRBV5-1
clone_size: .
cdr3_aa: CASSKNIQYF
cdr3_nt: TGCGCCAGTAGTAAAAACATTCAGTACTTC

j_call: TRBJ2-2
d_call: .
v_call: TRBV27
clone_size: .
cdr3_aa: CASSRTPGELFF
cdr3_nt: TGTGCCAGCAGTCGTACCCCCGGGGAGCTGTTTTTT

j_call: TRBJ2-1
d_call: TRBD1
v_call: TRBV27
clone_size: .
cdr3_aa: CASTPLRGQGSYNEQFF
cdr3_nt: TGTGCCAGCACACCACTCAGGGGGCAGGGCTCCTACAATGAGCAGTTCTTC

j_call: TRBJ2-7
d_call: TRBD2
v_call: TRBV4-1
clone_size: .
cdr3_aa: CASSQVGGGPYEQYF
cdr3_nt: TGCGCCAGCAGCCAAGTGGGCGGGGGTCCCTACGAGCAGTACTTC

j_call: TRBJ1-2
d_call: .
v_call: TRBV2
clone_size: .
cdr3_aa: CASSGTADGYTF
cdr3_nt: TGTGCCAGCAGTGGGACGGCGGATGGCTACACCTTC

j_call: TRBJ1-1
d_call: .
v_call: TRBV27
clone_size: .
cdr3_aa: CASSPFQTNTEAFF
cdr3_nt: TGTGCCAGCAGTCCCTTTCAAACGAACACTGAAGCTTTCTTT

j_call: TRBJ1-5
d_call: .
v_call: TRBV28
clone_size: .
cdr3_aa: CASAPGDSNQPQHF
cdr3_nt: TGTGCCAGCGCCCCAGGGGATAGCAATCAGCCCCAGCATTTT

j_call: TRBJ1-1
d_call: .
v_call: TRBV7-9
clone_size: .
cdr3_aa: CASSPSSLNTEAFF
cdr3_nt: TGTGCCAGCAGCCCTTCCAGCTTGAACACTGAAGCTTTCTTT

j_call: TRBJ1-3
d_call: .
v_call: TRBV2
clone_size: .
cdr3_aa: CASSENRAGFSGNTIYF
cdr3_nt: TGTGCCAGCAGTGAAAATCGGGCCGGCTTCTCTGGAAACACCATATATTTT

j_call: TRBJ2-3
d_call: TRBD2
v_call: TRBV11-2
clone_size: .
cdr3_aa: CASSLDVSSGLTQYF
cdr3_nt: TGTGCCAGCAGCTTAGACGTATCTAGCGGCCTTACGCAGTATTTT

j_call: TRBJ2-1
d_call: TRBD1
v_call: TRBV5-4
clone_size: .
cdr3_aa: CASSFGQGNEQFF
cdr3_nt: TGTGCCAGCAGCTTTGGACAGGGGAATGAGCAGTTCTTC

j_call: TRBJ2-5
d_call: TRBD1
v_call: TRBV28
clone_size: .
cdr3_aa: CASSQPGQGTETQYF
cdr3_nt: TGTGCCAGCAGTCAACCGGGACAGGGGACCGAGACCCAGTACTTC

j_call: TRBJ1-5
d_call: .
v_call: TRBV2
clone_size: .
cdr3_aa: CASSEVNPGRFEGNQPQHF
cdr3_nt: TGTGCCAGCAGTGAGGTTAACCCGGGGCGCTTTGAGGGCAATCAGCCCCAGCATTTT

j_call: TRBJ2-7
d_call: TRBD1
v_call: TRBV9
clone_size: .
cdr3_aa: CASSVGGTGVHEQYF
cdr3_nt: TGTGCCAGCAGCGTAGGCGGGACAGGGGTCCACGAGCAGTACTTC

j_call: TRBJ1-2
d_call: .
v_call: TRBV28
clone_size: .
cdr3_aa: CASSPSGYYGYTF
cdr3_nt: TGTGCCAGCAGTCCCAGTGGGTACTATGGCTACACCTTC

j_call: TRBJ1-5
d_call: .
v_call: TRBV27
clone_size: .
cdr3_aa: CASGWPESNQPQHF
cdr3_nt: TGTGCCAGCGGGTGGCCAGAGAGCAATCAGCCCCAGCATTTT

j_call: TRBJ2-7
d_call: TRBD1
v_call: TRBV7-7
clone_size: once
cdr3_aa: CASSLGTGSSYEQYF
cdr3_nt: TGTGCCAGCAGCTTAGGGACAGGGAGCTCCTACGAGCAGTACTTC

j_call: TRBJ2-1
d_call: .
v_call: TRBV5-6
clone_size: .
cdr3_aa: CASSLAGTQKGNEQFF
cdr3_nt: TGTGCCAGCAGCTTGGCCGGGACCCAAAAGGGCAATGAGCAGTTCTTC

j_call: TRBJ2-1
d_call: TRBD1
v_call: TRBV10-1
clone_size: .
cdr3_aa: CATEGQGNEQFF
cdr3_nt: TGCGCCACCGAGGGACAGGGTAATGAGCAGTTCTTC

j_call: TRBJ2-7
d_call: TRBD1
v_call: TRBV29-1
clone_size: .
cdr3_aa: CSVLTGEEYEQYF
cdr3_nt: TGCAGCGTGCTGACAGGGGAGGAATACGAGCAGTACTTC

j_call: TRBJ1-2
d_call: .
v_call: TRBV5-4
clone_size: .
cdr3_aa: CASSSGQSYGYTF
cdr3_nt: TGTGCCAGCAGCTCCGGGCAGTCCTATGGCTACACCTTC

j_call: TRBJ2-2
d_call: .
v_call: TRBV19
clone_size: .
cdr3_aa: CASRPGTTNTGELFF
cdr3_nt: TGTGCCAGTCGGCCCGGGACAACGAACACCGGGGAGCTGTTTTTT

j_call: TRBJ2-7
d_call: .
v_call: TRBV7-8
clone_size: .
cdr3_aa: CASSQWRRIDEQYF
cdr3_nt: TGTGCCAGCAGCCAGTGGCGAAGGATCGACGAGCAGTACTTC

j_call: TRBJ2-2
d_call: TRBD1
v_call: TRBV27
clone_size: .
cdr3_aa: CASSWDRYTGELFF
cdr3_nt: TGTGCCAGCAGTTGGGACAGATACACCGGGGAGCTGTTTTTT

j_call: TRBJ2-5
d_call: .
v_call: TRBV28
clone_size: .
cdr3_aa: CASNRRTLVETQYF
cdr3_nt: TGTGCCAGCAACCGAAGGACACTGGTAGAGACCCAGTACTTC

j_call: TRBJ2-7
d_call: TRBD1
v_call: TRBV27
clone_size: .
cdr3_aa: CASSLIQGAREQYF
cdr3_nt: TGTGCCAGCAGTTTAATTCAGGGGGCCCGAGAGCAGTACTTC

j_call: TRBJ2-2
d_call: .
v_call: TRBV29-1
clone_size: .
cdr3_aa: CSVSLRQKNTGELFF
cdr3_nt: TGCAGCGTTAGTCTAAGACAGAAGAACACCGGGGAGCTGTTTTTT

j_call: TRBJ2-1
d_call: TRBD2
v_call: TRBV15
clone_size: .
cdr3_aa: CATSIGLAGGEQFF
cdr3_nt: TGTGCCACCAGCATAGGACTAGCGGGCGGGGAGCAGTTCTTC

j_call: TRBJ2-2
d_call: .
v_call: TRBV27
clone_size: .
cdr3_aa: CASSYRSTGELFF
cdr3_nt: TGTGCCAGCAGTTATAGAAGCACCGGGGAGCTGTTTTTT

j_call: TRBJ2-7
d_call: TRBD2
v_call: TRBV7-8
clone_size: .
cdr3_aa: CASSLAREGGTYPYEQYF
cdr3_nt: TGTGCCAGCAGCTTAGCGCGGGAGGGAGGGACGTATCCCTACGAGCAGTACTTC

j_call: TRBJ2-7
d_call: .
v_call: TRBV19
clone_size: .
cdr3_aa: CASSTPGLAYEQYF
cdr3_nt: TGTGCCAGTAGTACACCGGGCCTCGCCTACGAGCAGTACTTC

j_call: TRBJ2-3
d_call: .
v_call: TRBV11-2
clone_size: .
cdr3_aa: CASSLGIGSTDTQYF
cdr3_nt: TGTGCCAGCAGCTTAGGGATAGGATCCACAGATACGCAGTATTTT

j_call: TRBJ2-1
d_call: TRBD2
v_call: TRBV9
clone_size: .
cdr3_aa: CASSVAGLAGGNEQFF
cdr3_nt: TGTGCCAGCAGCGTAGCTGGACTAGCGGGAGGCAATGAGCAGTTCTTC

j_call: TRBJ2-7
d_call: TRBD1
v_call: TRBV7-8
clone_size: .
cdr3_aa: CASSRPGQGARWQYF
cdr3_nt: TGTGCCAGCAGCCGGCCGGGACAGGGGGCGCGGTGGCAGTACTTC

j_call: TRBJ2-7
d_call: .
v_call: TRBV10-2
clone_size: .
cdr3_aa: CASSEGPRRIYEQYF
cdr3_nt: TGCGCCAGCAGTGAGGGTCCCCGTCGTATCTACGAGCAGTACTTC

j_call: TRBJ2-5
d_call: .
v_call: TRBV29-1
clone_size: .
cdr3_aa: CSVGRRQQETQYF
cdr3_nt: TGCAGCGTTGGTCGCCGACAGCAAGAGACCCAGTACTTC

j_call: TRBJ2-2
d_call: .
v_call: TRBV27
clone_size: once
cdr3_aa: CASSFSHGPGPTGELFF
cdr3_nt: TGTGCCAGCAGTTTTTCCCATGGACCGGGGCCCACCGGGGAGCTGTTTTTT

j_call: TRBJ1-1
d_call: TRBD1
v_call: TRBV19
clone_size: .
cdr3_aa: CASTPGQKPTEAFF
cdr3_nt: TGTGCCAGTACCCCGGGACAGAAGCCCACTGAAGCTTTCTTT

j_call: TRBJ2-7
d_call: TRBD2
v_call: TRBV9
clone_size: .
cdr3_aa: CASSASGSEYEQYF
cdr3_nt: TGTGCCAGCAGCGCGAGCGGGAGTGAATACGAGCAGTACTTC

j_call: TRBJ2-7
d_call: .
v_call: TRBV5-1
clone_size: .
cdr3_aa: CASSLALQSYEQYF
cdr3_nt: TGCGCCAGCAGCTTGGCTCTCCAGTCCTACGAGCAGTACTTC

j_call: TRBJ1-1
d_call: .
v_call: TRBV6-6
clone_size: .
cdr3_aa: CASSSTGPEAFF
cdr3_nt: TGTGCCAGCTCTTCAACAGGGCCCGAAGCTTTCTTT

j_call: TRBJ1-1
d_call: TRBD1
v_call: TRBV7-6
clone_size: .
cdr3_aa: CASRGRGGTNTEAFF
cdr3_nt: TGTGCCAGCAGGGGGAGAGGGGGCACGAACACTGAAGCTTTCTTT